This record looks at one T cell receptor (beta chain) sequence and its context. Its target antigen remains unknown. Base-call qualities are not available, and no considerably larger clone is one nucleotide away. In light of the paper, this sample's treatment or condition label describes: in vitro stimulation with specific CMV peptide epitopes to enrich CMV-specific T cells. Looking up the germline V gene yields CDR1 SNHLY and CDR2 FYNNEI. Counted from cysteine to phenylalanine, this CDR3 has 15 amino acids. Only CDR3 DNA is held: 45 bases, read in frame from base 1. V drops 2 bases and J drops 0 bases, leaving 5 bases in between. Sequencing instrument: Illumina HiSeq 1500. TCRdb handled the public reads itself, with Q25 trimming in fastp and clone calling in MiXCR, and kept productive beta chains. Entries that share a CDR3 protein sequence are merged under the most common genes and DNA. Within this sample are approximately 910,000 distinct CDR3 sequences, with 25% to 40% of them counted one time only. The top ten clones comprise around an eighth of the sample.

This specimen comes from a study of T cell repertoires in cytomegalovirus infection (dated by TCRdb to about 2019). In terms of the full investigation: The peptide stimulations were aimed at well-studied HLA-B-restricted epitopes as well as recently identified HLA-C-restricted CMV epitopes, whose presentation resists viral immunomodulation. Donor HLA type was relevant to the analysis, as public TCR beta signatures indicated carriage of CMV infection together with the matching HLA type. Overall study outcomes, separate from this receptor: Carriers of CMV infection plus the relevant HLA type were discriminated by the cumulative frequency of public TCR beta family members in the study cohort and in an independent approximately 340-donor cohort. In the ex vivo response, HLA-C-restricted CMV-specific TCR beta clonotypes were dominant, and in two of eight donors the single most frequent clonotype came from this HLA-C-restricted group.

Sequenced here: cultured CD8+ T cells from PBMCs, sampled from culture after CMV antigen stimulation. This clonotype originated in a human donor in good health (CMV status not recorded). Some clones in this sample may be carry-over from other donors' samples. The chain links TRBV2 with TRBJ2-6; the D gene identity is not certain. CDR3 region: CASSEMGSGANVLTF. In nucleotides, the sequence is TGTGCCAGCAGTGAAATGGGCTCTGGGGCCAACGTCCTGACTTTC.